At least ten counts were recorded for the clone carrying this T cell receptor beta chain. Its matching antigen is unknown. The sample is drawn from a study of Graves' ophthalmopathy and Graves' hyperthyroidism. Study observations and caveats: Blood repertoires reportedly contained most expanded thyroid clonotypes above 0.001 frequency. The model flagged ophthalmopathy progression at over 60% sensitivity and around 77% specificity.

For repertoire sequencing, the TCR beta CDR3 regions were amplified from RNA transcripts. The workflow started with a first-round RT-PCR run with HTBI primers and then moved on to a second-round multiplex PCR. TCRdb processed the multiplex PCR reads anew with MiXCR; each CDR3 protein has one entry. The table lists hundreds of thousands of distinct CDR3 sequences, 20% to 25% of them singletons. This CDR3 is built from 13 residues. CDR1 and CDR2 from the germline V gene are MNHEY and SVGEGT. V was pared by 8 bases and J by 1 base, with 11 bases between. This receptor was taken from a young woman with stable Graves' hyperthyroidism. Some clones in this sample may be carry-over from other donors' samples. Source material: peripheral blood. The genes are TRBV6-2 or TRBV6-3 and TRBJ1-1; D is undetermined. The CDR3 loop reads CASQDQENTEAFF. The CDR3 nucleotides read TGTGCCAGCCAAGACCAGGAGAACACTGAAGCTTTCTTT.